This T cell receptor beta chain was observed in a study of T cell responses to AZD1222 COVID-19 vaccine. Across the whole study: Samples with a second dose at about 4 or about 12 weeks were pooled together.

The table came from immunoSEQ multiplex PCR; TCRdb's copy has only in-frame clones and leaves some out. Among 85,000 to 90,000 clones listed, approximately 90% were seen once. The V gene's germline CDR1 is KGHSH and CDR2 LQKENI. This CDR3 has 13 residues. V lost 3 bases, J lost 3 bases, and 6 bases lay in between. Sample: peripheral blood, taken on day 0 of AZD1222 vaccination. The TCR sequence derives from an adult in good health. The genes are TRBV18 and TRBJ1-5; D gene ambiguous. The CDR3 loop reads CASSPSSNQPQHF. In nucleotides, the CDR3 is TGTGCCAGCTCACCGTCTTCCAATCAGCCCCAGCATTTT.